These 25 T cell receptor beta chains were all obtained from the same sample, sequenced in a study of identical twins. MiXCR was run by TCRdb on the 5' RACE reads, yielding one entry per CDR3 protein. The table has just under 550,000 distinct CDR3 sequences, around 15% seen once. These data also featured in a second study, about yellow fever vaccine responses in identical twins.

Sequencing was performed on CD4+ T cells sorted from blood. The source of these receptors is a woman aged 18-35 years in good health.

CDR3 in amino acids: CASSLSPGAHIYEQYF. The DNA for the CDR3 is TGTGCCAGCAGCTTATCCCCGGGGGCCCACATCTACGAGCAGTACTTC. The gene calls are TRBV7-2 and TRBJ2-7, with D perhaps given as TRBD1 or TRBD2 (6 bases each). The length of the CDR3 is 16 residues. Germline V lookup: CDR1 SGHTA, CDR2 FQGNSA. V was cut by 2 bases and J by 3 bases, with 17 bases left in between.

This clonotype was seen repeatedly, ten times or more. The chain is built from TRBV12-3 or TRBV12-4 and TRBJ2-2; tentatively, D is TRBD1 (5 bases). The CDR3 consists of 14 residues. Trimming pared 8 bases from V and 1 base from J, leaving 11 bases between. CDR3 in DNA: TGTGCCAGCTCCAGGGCAGAGAACACCGGGGAGCTGTTTTTT. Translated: CASSRAENTGELFF.

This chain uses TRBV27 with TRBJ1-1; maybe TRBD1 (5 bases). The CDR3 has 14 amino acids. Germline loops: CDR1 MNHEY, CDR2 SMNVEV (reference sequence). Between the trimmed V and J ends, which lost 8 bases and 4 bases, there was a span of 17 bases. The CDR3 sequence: CASWTYGKPTEAFF. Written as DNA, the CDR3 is TGTGCCAGCTGGACATACGGAAAACCCACTGAAGCTTTCTTT.

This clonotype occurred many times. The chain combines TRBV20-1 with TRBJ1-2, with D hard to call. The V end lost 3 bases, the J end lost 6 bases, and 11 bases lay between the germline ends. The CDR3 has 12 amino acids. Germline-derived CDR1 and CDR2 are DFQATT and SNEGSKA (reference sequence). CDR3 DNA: TGCAGTGCTAGGAGGCAGACCCATGGCTACACCTTC. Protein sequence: CSARRQTHGYTF.

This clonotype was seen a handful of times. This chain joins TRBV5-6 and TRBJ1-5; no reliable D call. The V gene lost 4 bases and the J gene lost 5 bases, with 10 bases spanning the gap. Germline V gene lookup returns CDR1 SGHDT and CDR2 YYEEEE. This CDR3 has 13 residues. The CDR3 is CASSTAPDQPQHF. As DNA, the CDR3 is TGTGCCAGCAGCACAGCACCCGATCAGCCCCAGCATTTT.

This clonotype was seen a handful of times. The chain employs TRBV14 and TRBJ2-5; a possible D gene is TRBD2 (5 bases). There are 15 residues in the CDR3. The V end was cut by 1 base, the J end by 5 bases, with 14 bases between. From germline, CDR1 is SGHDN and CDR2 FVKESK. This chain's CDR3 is CASSQVLSGGETQYF. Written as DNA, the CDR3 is TGTGCCAGCAGCCAAGTGTTAAGCGGCGGTGAGACCCAGTACTTC.

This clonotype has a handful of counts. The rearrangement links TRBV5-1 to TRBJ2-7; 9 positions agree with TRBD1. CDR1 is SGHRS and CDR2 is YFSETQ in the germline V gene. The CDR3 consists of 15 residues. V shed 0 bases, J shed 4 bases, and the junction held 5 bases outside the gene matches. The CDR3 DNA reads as TGCGCCAGCAGCTTGGACGGGACAGGGTTTTACGAGCAGTACGTC. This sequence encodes CASSLDGTGFYEQYV.

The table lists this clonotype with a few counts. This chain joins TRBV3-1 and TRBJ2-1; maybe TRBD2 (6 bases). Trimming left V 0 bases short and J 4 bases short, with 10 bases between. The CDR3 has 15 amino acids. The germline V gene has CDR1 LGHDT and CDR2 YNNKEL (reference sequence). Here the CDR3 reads CASSQDYGTYNEQFF. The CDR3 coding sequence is TGTGCCAGCAGCCAAGACTACGGGACTTACAATGAGCAGTTCTTC.

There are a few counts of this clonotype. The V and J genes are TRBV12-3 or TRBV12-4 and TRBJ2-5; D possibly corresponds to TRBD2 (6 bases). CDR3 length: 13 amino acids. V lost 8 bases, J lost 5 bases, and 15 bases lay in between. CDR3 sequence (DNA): TGTGCCAGCCAACCCTCTCTAGCGGAGACCCAGTACTTC. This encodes CASQPSLAETQYF.

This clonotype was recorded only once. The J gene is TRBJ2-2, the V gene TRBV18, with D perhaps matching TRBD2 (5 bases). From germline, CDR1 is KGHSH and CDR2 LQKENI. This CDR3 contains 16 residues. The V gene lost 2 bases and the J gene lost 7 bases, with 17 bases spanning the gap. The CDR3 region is CASSPSGKLYGGELFF. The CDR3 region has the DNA TGTGCCAGCTCACCATCCGGGAAGCTGTATGGCGGGGAGCTGTTTTTT.

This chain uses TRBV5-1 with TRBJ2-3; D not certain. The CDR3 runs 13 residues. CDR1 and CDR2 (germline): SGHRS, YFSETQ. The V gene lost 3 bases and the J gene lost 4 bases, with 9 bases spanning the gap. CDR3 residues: CASSWALADTQYF. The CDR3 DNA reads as TGCGCCAGCAGCTGGGCCTTGGCAGATACGCAGTATTTT.

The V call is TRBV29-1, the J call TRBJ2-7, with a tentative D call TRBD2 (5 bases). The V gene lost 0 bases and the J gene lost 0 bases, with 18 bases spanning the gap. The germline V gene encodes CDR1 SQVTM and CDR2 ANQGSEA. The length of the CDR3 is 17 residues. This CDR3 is CSVEDPVGSRGSYEQYF. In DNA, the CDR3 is TGCAGCGTTGAAGATCCAGTTGGCAGCCGGGGCTCCTACGAGCAGTACTTC.

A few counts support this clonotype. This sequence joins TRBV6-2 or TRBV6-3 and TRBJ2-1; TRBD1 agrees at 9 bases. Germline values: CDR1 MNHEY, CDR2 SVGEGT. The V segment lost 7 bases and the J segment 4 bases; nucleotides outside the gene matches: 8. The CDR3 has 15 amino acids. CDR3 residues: CASTLLGQGYNEQFF. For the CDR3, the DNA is TGTGCCAGCACCCTTCTCGGACAGGGGTACAATGAGCAGTTCTTC.

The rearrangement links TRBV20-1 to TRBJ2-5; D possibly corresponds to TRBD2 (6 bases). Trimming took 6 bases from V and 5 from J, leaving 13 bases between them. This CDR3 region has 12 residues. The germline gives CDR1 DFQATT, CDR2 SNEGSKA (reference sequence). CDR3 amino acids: CSAATSRETQYF. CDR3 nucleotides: TGCAGTGCCGCAACTAGCCGGGAGACCCAGTACTTC.

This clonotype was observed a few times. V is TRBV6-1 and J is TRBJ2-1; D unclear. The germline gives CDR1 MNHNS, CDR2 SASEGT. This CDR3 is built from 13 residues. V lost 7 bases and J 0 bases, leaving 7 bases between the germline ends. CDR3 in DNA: TGTGCCAGCACTAAGCGCTCCTACAATGAGCAGTTCTTC. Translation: CASTKRSYNEQFF.

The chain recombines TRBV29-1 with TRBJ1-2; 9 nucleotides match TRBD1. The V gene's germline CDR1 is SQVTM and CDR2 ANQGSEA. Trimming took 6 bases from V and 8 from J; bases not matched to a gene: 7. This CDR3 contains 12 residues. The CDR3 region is CSVRQGDGGYTF. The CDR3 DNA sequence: TGCAGCGTCAGACAGGGGGATGGGGGCTACACCTTC.

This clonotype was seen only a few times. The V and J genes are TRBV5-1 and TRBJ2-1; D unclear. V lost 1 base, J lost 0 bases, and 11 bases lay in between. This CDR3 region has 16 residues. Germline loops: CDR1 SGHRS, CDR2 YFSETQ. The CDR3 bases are TGCGCCAGCAGCTTGAGCTCAGTTAGCTCCTACAATGAGCAGTTCTTC. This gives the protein CASSLSSVSSYNEQFF. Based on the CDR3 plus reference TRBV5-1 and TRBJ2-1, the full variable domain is KAGVTQTPRYLIKTRGQQVTLSCSPISGHRSVSWYQQTPGQGLQFLFEYFSETQRNKGNFPGRFSGRQFSNSRSEMNVSTLELGDSALYLCASSLSSVSSYNEQFFGPGTRLTVL.

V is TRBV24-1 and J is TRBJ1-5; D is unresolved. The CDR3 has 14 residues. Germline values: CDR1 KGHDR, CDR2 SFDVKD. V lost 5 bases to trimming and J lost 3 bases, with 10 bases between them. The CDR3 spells CATSGVGPNQPQHF. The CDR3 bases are TGTGCCACCAGTGGGGTCGGGCCCAATCAGCCCCAGCATTTT.

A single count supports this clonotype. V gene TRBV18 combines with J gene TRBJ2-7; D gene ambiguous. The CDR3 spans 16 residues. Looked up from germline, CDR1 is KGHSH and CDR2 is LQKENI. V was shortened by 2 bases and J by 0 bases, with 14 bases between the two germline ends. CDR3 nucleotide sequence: TGTGCCAGCTCACCAAACGATCCAGCCCCCTCCTACGAGCAGTACTTC. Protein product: CASSPNDPAPSYEQYF.

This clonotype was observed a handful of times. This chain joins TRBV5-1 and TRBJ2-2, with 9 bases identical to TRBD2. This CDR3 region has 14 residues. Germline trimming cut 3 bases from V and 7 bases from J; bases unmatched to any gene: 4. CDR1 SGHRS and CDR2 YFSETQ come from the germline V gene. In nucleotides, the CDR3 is TGCGCCAGCAGCTGGACTAGCGTAATCGGGGAGCTGTTTTTT. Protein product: CASSWTSVIGELFF.

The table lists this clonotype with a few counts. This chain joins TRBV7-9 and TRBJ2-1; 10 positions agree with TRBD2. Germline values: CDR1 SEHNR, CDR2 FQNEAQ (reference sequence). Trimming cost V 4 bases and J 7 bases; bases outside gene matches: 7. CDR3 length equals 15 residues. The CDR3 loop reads CASSSSGRAKNEQFF. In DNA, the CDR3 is TGTGCCAGCAGCTCGAGCGGGAGGGCCAAGAATGAGCAGTTCTTC.

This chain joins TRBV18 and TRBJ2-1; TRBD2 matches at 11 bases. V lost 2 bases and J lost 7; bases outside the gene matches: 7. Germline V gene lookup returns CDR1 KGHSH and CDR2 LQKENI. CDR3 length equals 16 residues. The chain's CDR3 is CASSPKALAGENEQFF. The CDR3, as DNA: TGTGCCAGCTCACCAAAGGCACTAGCGGGAGAGAATGAGCAGTTCTTC.

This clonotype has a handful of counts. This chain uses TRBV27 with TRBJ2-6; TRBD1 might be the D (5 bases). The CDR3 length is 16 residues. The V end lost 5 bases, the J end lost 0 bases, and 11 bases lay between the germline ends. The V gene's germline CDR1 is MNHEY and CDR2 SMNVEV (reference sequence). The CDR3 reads CASSPQVNSGANVLTF. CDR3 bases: TGTGCCAGCAGTCCACAGGTGAACTCTGGGGCCAACGTCCTGACTTTC. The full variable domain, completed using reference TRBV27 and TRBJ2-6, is EAQVTQNPRYLITVTGKKLTVTCSQNMNHEYMSWYRQDPGLGLRQIYYSMNVEVTDKGDVPEGYKVSRKEKRNFPLILESPSPNQTSLYFCASSPQVNSGANVLTFGAGSRLTVL.

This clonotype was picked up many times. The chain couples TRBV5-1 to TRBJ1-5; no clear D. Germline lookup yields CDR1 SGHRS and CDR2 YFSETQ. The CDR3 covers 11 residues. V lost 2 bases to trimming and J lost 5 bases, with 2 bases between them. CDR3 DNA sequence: TGCGCCAGCAGCTTTGATCAGCCCCAGCATTTT. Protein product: CASSFDQPQHF. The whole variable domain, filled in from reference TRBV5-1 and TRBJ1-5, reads KAGVTQTPRYLIKTRGQQVTLSCSPISGHRSVSWYQQTPGQGLQFLFEYFSETQRNKGNFPGRFSGRQFSNSRSEMNVSTLELGDSALYLCASSFDQPQHFGDGTRLSIL.

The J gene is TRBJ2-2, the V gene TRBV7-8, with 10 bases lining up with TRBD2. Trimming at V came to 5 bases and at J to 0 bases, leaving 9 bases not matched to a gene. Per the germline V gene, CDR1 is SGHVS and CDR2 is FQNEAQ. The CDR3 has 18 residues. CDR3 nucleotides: TGTGCCAGCAGCCGCAGGGTAGCGGGGGGAGCGAACACCGGGGAGCTGTTTTTT. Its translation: CASSRRVAGGANTGELFF.